This entry describes one TCR beta chain. Its antigen remains unknown. Both 60 Vbeta primers and 13 Jbeta primers went into the PCR. Here immunoSEQ multiplex PCR was the method, and the copy in TCRdb shows in-frame clones only, minus some. The sample lists about 81,000 clones; around 89% were seen once. The record originates from a study of cytomegalovirus exposure and HLA in healthy donors. Across the whole study: The early release's HLA-typed donors yielded some 85 million unique TCRs.

Broader study findings: The authors later found TCR association rates varying by HLA locus, with DRB1 most and HLA-C fewest.

The CDR3 runs to 13 residues. Trimming took 7 bases from V and 6 from J, leaving 13 bases between them. The germline gives CDR1 SGHNT, CDR2 YYREEE (reference sequence). The V gene is TRBV5-4, the J gene TRBJ2-2; possibly TRBD2 for D (6 bases). The material sequenced was PBMCs. This TCR was recovered from a man aged 18 to 29 in good health and CMV-seronegative. The CDR3 sequence: CASSGGTPGELFF. In nucleotides, the CDR3 is TGTGCCAGCTCCGGCGGGACTCCCGGGGAGCTGTTTTTT.